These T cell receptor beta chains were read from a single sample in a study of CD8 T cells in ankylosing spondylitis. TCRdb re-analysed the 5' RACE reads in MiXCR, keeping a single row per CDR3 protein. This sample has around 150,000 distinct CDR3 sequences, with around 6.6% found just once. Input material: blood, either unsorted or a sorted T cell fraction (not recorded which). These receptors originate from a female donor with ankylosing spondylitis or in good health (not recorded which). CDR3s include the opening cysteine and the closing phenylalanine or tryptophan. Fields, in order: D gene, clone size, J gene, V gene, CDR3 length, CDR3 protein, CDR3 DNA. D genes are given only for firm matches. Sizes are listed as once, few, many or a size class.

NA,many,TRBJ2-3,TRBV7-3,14,CASSSGGSSDTQYF,TGTGCCAGCAGCTCTGGGGGGAGTTCAGATACGCAGTATTTT
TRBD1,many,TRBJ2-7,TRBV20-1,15,CSAERDSPGSYEQYF,TGCAGTGCTGAAAGGGACAGCCCGGGGTCCTACGAGCAGTACTTC
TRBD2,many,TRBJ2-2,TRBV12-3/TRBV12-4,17,CASSPGWGLADAGELFF,TGTGCCAGCAGCCCTGGCTGGGGACTAGCGGACGCCGGGGAGCTGTTTTTT
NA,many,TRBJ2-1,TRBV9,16,CASSVSPSASNNEQFF,TGTGCCAGCAGCGTATCTCCCTCCGCTAGCAACAATGAGCAGTTCTTC
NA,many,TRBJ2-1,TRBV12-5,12,CASGLLYNEQFF,TGTGCTAGTGGTTTGTTGTACAATGAGCAGTTCTTC
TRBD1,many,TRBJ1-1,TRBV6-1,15,CASSAETGPNSEAFF,TGTGCCAGCAGTGCCGAGACAGGGCCGAATTCTGAAGCTTTCTTT
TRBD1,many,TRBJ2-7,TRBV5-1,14,CASSTGTGIYEQYF,TGCGCCAGCAGCACCGGGACAGGGATCTACGAGCAGTACTTC
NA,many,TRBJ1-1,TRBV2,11,CASRQEGEAFF,TGTGCCAGCAGACAGGAGGGGGAAGCTTTCTTT
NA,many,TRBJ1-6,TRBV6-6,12,CATGEANSPLHF,TGTGCCACCGGGGAGGCCAATTCACCCCTCCACTTT
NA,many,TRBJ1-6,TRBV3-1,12,CASSQGGPPLHF,TGTGCCAGCAGCCAGGGCGGGCCCCCCCTCCACTTT